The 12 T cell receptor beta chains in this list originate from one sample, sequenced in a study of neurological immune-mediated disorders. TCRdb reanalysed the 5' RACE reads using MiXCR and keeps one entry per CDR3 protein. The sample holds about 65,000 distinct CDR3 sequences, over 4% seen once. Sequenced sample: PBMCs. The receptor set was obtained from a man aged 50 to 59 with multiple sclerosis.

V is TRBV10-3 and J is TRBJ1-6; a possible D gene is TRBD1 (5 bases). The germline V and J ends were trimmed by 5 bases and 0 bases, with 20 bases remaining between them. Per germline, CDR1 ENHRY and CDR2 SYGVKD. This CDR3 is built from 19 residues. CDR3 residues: CAISLGATQGGSYNSPLHF. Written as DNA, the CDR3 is TGTGCCATCAGTCTCGGGGCGACTCAGGGCGGCTCCTATAATTCACCCCTCCACTTT.

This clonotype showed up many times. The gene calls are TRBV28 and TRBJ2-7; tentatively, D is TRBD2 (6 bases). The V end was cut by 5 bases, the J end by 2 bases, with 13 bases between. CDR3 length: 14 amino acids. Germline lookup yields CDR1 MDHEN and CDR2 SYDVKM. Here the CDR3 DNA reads TGTGCCAGCAGTAAGGGACTCAATACCTACGAGCAGTACGTC. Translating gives CASSKGLNTYEQYV.

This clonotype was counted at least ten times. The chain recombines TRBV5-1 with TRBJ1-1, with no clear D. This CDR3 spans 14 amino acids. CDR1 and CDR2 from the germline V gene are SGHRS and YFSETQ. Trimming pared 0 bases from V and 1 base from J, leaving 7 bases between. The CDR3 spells CASSLVAENTEAFF. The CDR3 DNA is TGCGCCAGCAGCTTGGTCGCGGAGAACACTGAAGCTTTCTTT. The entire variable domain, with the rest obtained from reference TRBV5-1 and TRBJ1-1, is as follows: KAGVTQTPRYLIKTRGQQVTLSCSPISGHRSVSWYQQTPGQGLQFLFEYFSETQRNKGNFPGRFSGRQFSNSRSEMNVSTLELGDSALYLCASSLVAENTEAFFGQGTRLTVV.

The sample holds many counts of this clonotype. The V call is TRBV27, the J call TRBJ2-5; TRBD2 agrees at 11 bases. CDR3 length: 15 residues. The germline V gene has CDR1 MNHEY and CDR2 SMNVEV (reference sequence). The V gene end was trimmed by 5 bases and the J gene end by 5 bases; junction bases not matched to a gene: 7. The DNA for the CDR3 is TGTGCCAGCAGTCCAGCTGCTAGCGGGGGGGAGACCCAGTACTTC. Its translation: CASSPAASGGETQYF.

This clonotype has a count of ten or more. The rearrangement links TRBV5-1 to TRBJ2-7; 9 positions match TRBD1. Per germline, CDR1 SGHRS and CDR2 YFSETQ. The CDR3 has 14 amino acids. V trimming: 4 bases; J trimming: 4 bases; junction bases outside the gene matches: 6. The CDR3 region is CASSRDRGSYEQYV. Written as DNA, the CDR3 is TGCGCCAGCAGCCGCGACAGGGGGTCATACGAGCAGTACGTC.

CDR3 protein: CASSHTRQSRASSTGELFF. The CDR3 DNA reads as TGCGCCAGCAGCCACACAAGACAGTCACGAGCAAGTAGCACCGGGGAGCTGTTTTTT. This rearrangement joins TRBV4-1 to TRBJ2-2, with D maybe TRBD1 (5 bases). V shed 3 bases and J shed 4 bases, with 24 bases lying between them. The CDR3 extends over 19 amino acids. CDR1 MGHRA and CDR2 YSYEKL come from the germline V gene.

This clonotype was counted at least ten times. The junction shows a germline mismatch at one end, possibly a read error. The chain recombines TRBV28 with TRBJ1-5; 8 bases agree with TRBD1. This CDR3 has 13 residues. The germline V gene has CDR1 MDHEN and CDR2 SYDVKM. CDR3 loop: CASKQGVRQPQNF. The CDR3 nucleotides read TGTGCCAGCAAACAGGGGGTACGTCAGCCCCAGAATTTT.

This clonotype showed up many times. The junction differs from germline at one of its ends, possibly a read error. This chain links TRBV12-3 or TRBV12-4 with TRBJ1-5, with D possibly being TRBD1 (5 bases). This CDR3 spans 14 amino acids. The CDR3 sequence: CASRLGVSNQPQHF. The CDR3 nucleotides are TGTGCCAGCAGGTTAGGGGTTAGCAATCAGCCCCAGCATTTT.

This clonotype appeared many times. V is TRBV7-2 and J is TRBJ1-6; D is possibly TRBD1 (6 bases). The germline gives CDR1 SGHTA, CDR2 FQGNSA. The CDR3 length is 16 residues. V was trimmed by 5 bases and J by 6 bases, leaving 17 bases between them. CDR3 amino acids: CASSVVGAEGNSPLHF. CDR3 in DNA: TGTGCCAGCAGCGTCGTGGGGGCAGAGGGTAATTCACCCCTCCACTTT.

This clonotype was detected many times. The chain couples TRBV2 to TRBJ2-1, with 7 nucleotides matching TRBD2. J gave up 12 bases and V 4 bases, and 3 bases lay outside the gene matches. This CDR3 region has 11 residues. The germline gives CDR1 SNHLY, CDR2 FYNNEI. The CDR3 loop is CASSATSRQFF. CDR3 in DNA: TGTGCCAGCAGTGCGACTAGCAGGCAGTTCTTC. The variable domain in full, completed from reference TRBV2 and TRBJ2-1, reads EPEVTQTPSHQVTQMGQEVILRCVPISNHLYFYWYRQILGQKVEFLVSFYNNEISEKSEIFDDQFSVERPDGSNFTLKIRSTKLEDSAMYFCASSATSRQFFGPGTRLTVL.

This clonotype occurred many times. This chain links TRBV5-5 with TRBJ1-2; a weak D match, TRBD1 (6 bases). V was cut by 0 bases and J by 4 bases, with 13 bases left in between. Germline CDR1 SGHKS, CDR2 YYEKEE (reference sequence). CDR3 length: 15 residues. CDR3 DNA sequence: TGTGCCAGCAGCTTGGCAGGGGTCAACTCCTATGGCTACACCTTC. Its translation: CASSLAGVNSYGYTF.

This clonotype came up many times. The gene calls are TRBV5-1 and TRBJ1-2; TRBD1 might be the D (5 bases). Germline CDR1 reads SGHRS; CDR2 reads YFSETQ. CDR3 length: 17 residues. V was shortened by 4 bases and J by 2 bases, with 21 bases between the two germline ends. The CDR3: CASSPFRGVGTNYGYTF. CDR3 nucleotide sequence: TGCGCCAGCAGCCCTTTTAGGGGCGTGGGGACCAACTATGGCTACACCTTC.